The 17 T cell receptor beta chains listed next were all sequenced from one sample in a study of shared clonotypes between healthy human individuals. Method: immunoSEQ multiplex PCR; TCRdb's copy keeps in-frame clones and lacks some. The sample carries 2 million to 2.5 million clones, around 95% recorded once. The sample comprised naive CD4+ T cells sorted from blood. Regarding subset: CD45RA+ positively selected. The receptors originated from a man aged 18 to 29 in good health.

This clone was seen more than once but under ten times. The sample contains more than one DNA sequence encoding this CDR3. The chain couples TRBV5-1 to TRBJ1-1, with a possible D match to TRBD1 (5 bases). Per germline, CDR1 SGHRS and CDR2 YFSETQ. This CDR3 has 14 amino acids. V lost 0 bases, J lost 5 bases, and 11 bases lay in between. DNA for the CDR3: TGCGCCAGCAGCTTGGATGGGGGTGGAACTGAAGCTTTCTTT. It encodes CASSLDGGGTEAFF.

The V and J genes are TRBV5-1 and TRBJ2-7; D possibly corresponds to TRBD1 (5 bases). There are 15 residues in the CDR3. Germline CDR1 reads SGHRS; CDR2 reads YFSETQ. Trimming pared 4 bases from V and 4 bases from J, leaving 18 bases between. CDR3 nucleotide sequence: TGCGCCAGCAGCAAGTCCAGGGCAGTAGCTTACGAGCAGTACTTC. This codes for CASSKSRAVAYEQYF.

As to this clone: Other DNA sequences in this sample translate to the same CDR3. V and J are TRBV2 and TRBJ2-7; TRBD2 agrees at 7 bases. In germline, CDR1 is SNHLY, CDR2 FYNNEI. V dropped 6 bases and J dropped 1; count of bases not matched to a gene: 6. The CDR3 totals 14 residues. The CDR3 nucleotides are TGTGCCAGCAGACCGACGGGGGGATCCTACGAGCAGTACTTC. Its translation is CASRPTGGSYEQYF.

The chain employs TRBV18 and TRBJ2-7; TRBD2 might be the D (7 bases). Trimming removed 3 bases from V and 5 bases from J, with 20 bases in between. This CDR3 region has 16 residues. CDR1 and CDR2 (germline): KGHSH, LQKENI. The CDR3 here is CASSPRGGGPGNEQYF. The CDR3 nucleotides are TGTGCCAGCTCACCGAGGGGGGGCGGTCCTGGGAACGAGCAGTACTTC. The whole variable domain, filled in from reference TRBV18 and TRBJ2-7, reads NAGVMQNPRHLVRRRGQEARLRCSPMKGHSHVYWYRQLPEEGLKFMVYLQKENIIDESGMPKERFSAEFPKEGPSILRIQQVVRGDSAAYFCASSPRGGGPGNEQYFGPGTRLTVT.

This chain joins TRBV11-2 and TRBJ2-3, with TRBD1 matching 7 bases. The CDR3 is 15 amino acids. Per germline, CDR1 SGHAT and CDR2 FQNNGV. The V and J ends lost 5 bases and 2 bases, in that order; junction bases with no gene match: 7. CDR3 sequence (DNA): TGTGCCAGCAGCCCCGCGACAGGGCCCACAGATACGCAGTATTTT. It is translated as CASSPATGPTDTQYF. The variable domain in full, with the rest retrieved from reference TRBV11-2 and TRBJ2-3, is EAGVAQSPRYKIIEKRQSVAFWCNPISGHATLYWYQQILGQGPKLLIQFQNNGVVDDSQLPKDRFSAERLKGVDSTLKIQPAKLEDSAVYLCASSPATGPTDTQYFGPGTRLTVL.

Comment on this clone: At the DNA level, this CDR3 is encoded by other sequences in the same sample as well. The CDR3 is CASTVADTQYF. CDR3 DNA: TGTGCCAGCACCGTGGCAGATACGCAGTATTTT. J is TRBJ2-3 and V is TRBV7-9, with D uncertain. V was pared by 7 bases and J by 4 bases, with 6 bases between. The V gene's germline CDR1 is SEHNR and CDR2 FQNEAQ (reference sequence). The CDR3 runs to 11 residues. The full variable domain, completed using reference TRBV7-9 and TRBJ2-3, is DTGVSQNPRHKITKRGQNVTFRCDPISEHNRLYWYRQTLGQGPEFLTYFQNEAQLEKSRLLSDRFSAERPKGSFSTLEIQRTEQGDSAMYLCASTVADTQYFGPGTRLTVL.

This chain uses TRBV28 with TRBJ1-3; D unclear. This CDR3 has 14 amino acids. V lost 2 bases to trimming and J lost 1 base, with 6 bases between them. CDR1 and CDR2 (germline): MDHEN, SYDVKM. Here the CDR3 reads CASSLAVSGNTIYF. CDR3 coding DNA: TGTGCCAGCAGTTTAGCTGTTTCTGGAAACACCATATATTTT.

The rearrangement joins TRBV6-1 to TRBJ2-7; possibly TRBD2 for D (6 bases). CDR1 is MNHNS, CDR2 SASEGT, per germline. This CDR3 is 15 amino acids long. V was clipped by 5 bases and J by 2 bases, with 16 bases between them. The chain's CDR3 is CASSPAREVTYEQYF. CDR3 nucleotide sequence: TGTGCCAGCAGTCCCGCGAGGGAGGTGACCTACGAGCAGTACTTC.

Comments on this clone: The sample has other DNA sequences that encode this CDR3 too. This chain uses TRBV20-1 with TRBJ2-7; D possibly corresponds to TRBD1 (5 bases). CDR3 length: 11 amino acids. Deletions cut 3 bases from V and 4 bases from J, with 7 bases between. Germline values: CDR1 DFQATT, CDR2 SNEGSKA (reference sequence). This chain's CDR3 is CSARAGYEQYF. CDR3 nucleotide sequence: TGCAGTGCTAGGGCAGGGTACGAGCAGTACTTC.

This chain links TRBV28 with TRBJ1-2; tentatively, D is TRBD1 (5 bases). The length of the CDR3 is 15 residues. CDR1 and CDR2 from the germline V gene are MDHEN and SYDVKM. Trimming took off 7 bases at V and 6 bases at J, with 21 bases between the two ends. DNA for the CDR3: TGTGCCAGCACCCTGGGGTTTTCCGGGGGTCATGGCTACACCTTC. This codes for CASTLGFSGGHGYTF.

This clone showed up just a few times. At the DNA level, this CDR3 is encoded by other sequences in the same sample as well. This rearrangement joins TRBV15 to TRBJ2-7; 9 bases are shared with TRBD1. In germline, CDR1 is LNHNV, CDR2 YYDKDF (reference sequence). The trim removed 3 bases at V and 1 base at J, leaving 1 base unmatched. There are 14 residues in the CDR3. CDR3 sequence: CATSRTGGSYEQYF. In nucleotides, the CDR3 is TGTGCCACCAGCAGGACAGGGGGGTCCTACGAGCAGTACTTC. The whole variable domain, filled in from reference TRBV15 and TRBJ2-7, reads DAMVIQNPRYQVTQFGKPVTLSCSQTLNHNVMYWYQQKSSQAPKLLFHYYDKDFNNEADTPDNFQSRRPNTSFCFLDIRSPGLGDTAMYLCATSRTGGSYEQYFGPGTRLTVT.

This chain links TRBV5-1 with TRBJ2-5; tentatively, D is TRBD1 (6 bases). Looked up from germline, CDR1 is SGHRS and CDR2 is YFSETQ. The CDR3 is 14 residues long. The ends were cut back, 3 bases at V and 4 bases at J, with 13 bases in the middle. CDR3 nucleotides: TGCGCCAGCAGCTGGACCGGGACATTAGAGACCCAGTACTTC. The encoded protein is CASSWTGTLETQYF.

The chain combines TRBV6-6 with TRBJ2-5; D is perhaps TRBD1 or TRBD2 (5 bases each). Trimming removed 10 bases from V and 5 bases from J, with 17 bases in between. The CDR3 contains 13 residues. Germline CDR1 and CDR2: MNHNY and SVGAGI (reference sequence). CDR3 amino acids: CATWGRDEETQYF. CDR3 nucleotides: TGTGCCACCTGGGGCAGGGACGAGGAGACCCAGTACTTC.

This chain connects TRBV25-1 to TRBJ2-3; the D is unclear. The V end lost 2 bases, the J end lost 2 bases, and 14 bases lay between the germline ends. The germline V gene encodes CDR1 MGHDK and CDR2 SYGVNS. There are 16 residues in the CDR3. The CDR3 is CASSEPGRLDTDTQYF. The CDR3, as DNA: TGTGCCAGCAGTGAACCTGGCAGATTAGACACAGATACGCAGTATTTT.

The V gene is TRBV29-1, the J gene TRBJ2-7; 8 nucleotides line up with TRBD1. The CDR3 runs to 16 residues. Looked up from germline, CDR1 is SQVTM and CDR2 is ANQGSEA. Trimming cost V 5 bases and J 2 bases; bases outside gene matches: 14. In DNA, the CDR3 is TGCAGCGTTCAAAAGCCGGGACAGGTGGTCCCCTACGAGCAGTACTTC. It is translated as CSVQKPGQVVPYEQYF.

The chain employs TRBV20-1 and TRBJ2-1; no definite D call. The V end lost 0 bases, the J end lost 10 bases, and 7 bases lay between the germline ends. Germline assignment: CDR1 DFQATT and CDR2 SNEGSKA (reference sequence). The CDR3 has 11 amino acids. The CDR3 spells CSARDQREQFF. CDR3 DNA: TGCAGTGCTAGAGATCAGAGAGAGCAGTTCTTC.

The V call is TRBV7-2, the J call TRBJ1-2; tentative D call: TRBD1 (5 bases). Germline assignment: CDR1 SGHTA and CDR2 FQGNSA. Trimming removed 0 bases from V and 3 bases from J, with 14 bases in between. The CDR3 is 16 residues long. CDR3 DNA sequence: TGTGCCAGCAGCTTAGCTCCACTGAAGGGGCACTATGGCTACACCTTC. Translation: CASSLAPLKGHYGYTF.